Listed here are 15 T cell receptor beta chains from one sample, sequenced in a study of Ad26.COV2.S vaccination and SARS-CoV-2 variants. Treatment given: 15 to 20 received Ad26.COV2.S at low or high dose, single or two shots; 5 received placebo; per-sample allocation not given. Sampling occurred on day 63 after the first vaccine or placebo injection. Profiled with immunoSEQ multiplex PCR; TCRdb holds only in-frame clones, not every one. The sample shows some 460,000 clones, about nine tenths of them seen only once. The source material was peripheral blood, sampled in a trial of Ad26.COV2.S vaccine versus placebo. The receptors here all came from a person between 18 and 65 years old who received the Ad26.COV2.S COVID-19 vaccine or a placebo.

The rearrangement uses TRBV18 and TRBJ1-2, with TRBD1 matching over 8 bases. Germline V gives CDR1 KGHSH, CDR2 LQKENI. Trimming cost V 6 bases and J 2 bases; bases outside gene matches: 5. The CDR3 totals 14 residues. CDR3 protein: CASSADRANYGYTF. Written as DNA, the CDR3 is TGTGCCAGCTCTGCGGACAGGGCGAACTATGGCTACACCTTC.

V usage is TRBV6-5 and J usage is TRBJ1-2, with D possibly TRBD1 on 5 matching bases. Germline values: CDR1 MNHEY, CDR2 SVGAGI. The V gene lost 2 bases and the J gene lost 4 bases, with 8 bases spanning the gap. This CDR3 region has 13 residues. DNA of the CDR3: TGTGCCAGCAGTTACGATGACAGCTATGGCTACACCTTC. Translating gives CASSYDDSYGYTF.

The CDR3 DNA follows: TGTGCCAGCAGTGATTGGGCAGGGAATAGCAATCAGCCCCAGCATTTT. Its protein is CASSDWAGNSNQPQHF. The chain has TRBV6-1 and TRBJ1-5, with TRBD1 as a possible D gene (5 bases). Germline V lookup: CDR1 MNHNS, CDR2 SASEGT. The CDR3 totals 16 residues. The ends were cut back, 3 bases at V and 0 bases at J, with 12 bases in the middle.

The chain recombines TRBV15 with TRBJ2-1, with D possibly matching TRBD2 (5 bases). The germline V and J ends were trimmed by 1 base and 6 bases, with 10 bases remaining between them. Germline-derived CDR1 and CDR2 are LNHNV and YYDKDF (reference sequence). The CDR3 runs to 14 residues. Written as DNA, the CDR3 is TGTGCCACCAGCAGAGCTCTACTAGGCAATGAGCAGTTCTTC. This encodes CATSRALLGNEQFF.

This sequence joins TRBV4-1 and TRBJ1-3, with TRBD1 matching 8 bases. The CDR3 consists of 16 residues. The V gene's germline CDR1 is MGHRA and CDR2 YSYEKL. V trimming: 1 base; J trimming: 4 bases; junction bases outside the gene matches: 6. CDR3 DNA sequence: TGCGCCAGCAGCCAAGGGCAGGGGGCAGGAGGAAACACCATATATTTT. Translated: CASSQGQGAGGNTIYF.

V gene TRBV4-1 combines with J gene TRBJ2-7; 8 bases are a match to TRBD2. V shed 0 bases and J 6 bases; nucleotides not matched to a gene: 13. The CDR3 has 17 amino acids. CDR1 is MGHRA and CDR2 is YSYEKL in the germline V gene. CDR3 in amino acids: CASSQDNSLAAPREQYF. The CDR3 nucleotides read TGCGCCAGCAGCCAAGATAATTCACTAGCGGCCCCGCGCGAGCAGTACTTC.

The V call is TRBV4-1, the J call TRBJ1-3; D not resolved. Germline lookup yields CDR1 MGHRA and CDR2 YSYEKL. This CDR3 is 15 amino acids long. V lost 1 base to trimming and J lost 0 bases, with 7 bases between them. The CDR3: CASSQVASSGNTIYF. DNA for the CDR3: TGCGCCAGCAGCCAAGTAGCTTCCTCTGGAAACACCATATATTTT.

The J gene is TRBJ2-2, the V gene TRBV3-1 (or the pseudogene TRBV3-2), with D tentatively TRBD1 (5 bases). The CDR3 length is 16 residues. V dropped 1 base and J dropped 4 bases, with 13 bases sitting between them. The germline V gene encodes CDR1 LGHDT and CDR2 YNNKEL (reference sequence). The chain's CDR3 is CASSQVPGRGTGELFF. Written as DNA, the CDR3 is TGTGCCAGCAGCCAAGTCCCGGGTAGGGGCACCGGGGAGCTGTTTTTT.

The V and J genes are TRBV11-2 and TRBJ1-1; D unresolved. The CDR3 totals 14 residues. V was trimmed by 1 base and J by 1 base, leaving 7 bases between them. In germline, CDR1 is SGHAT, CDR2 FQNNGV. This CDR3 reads CASSLVGPNTEAFF. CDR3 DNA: TGTGCCAGCAGCTTAGTGGGCCCGAACACTGAAGCTTTCTTT.

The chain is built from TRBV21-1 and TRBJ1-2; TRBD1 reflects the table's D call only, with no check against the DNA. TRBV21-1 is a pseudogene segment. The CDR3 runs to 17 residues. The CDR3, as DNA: TGTGCCAGCAGCAGTCCCGGGACAGGGACTACTAACTATGGCTACACCTTC. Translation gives CASSSPGTGTTNYGYTF.

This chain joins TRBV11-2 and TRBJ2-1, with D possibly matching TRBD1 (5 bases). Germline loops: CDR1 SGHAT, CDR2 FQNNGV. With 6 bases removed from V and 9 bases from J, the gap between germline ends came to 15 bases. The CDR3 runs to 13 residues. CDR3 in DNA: TGTGCCAGCAGAAAAACAGGTAACGGTGAGCAGTTCTTC. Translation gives CASRKTGNGEQFF.

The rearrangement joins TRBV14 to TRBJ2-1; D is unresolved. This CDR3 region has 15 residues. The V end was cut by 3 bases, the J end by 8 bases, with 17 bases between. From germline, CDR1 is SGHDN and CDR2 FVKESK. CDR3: CASSQFARPDDEQFF. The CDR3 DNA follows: TGTGCCAGCAGCCAGTTCGCGCGGCCGGACGATGAGCAGTTCTTC. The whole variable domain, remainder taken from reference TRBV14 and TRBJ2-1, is EAGVTQFPSHSVIEKGQTVTLRCDPISGHDNLYWYRRVMGKEIKFLLHFVKESKQDESGMPNNRFLAERTGGTYSTLKVQPAELEDSGVYFCASSQFARPDDEQFFGPGTRLTVL.

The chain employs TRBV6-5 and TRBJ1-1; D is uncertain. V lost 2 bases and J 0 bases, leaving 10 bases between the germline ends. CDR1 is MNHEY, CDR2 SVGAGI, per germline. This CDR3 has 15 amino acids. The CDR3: CASSYNGDVNTEAFF. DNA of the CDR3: TGTGCCAGCAGTTACAACGGGGATGTGAACACTGAAGCTTTCTTT.

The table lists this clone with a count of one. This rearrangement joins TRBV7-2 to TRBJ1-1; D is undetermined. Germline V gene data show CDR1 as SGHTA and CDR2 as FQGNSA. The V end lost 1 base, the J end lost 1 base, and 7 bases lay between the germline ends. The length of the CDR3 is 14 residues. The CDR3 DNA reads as TGTGCCAGCAGCTTAGAGTACAGGAACACTGAAGCTTTCTTT. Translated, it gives CASSLEYRNTEAFF.

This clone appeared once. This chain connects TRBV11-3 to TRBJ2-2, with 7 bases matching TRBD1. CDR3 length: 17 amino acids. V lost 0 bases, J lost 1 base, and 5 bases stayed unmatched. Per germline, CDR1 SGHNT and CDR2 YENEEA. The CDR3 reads CASSLETGAGNTGELFF. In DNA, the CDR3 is TGTGCCAGCAGCTTAGAAACAGGGGCCGGGAACACCGGGGAGCTGTTTTTT.